This T cell receptor beta chain is drawn from a study of blood T cell repertoires in COVID-19. Study overall: The analysed material was cDNA or gDNA that came from T cells, B-cell-depleted T cells, or PBMCs.

Sequencing used immunoSEQ multiplex PCR; TCRdb keeps in-frame clones, though not all of them. The data show a few hundred thousand clones, about 89% seen once. This clonotype originated in a woman in her sixties or seventies with acute or convalescent COVID-19. Sequenced input: peripheral blood.

DNA of the CDR3: TGTGCCAGCAGCTTAGCTAGCGGAGACCGCGACGAGCAGTACTTC. Translation gives CASSLASGDRDEQYF. The chain recombines TRBV7-9 with TRBJ2-7; D perhaps matches TRBD2 (6 bases). V gave up 0 bases and J gave up 5 bases, with 14 bases separating them. The CDR3 has 15 residues. Looked up from germline, CDR1 is SEHNR and CDR2 is FQNEAQ (reference sequence).